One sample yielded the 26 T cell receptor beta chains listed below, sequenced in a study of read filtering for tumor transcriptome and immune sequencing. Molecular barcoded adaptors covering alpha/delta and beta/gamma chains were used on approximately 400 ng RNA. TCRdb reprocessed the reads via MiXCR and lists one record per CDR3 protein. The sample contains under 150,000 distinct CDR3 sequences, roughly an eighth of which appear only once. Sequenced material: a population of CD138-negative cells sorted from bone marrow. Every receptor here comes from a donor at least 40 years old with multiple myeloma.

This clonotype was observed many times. The CDR3 spells CASSIFGRLAVPAEQFF. In DNA, the CDR3 is TGTGCCAGTAGTATCTTTGGTCGGCTAGCGGTGCCGGCTGAGCAGTTCTTC. The V call is TRBV19, the J call TRBJ2-1, with 7 bases lining up with TRBD2. This CDR3 contains 17 residues. CDR1 LNHDA and CDR2 SQIVND come from the germline V gene (reference sequence). The trim removed 3 bases at V and 9 bases at J, leaving 17 bases unmatched.

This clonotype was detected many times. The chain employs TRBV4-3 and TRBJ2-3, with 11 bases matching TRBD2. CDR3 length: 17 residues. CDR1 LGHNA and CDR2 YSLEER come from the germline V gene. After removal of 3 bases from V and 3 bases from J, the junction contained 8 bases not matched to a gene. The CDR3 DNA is TGCGCCAGCAGCCACATCACTAGCGGGAGTTTAACAGATACGCAGTATTTT. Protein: CASSHITSGSLTDTQYF.

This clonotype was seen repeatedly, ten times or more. In nucleotides, the CDR3 is TGTGCCAGCAGCTTAGGTGGTGGCGCCCAGAGAGCAGATACGCAGTATTTT. Translated: CASSLGGGAQRADTQYF. This chain joins TRBV11-2 and TRBJ2-3, with D unclear. This CDR3 comprises 17 residues. Trimming left V 1 base short and J 4 bases short, with 18 bases between. Germline CDR1 is SGHAT and CDR2 is FQNNGV.

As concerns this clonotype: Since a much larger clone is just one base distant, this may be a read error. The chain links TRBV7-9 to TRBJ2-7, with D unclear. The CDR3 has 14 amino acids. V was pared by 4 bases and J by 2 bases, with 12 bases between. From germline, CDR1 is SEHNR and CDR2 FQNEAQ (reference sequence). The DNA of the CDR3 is TGTGCCAGCAGCTCCGGTGCGTCAACCTACGAGCAGTACTTC. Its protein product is CASSSGASTYEQYF.

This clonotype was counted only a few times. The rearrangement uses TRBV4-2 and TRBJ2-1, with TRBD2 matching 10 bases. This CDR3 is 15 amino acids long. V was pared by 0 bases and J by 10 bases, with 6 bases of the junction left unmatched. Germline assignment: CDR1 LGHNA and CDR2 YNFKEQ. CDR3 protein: CASSQEAGGPWEQFF. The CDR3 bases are TGTGCCAGCAGCCAAGAAGCGGGAGGGCCTTGGGAGCAGTTCTTC.

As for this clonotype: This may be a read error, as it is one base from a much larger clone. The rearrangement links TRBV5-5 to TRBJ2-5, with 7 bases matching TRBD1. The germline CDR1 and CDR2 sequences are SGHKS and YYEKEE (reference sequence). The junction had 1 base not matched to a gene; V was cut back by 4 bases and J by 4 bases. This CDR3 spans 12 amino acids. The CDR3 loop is CASSHRGETQYF. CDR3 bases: TGTGCCAGCAGCCACAGGGGAGAGACCCAGTACTTC.

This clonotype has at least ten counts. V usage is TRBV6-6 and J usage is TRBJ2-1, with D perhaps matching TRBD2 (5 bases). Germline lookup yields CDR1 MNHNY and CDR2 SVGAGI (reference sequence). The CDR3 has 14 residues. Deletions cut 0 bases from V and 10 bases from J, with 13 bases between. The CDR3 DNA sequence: TGTGCCAGCAGTTACTCCCGTCGGGGATACGAGCAGTTCTTC. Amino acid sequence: CASSYSRRGYEQFF.

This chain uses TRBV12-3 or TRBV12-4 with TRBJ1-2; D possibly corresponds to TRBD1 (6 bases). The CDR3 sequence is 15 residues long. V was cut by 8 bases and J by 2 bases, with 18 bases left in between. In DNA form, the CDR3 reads TGTGCCAGCGATCCCATCGGGGGCCGGAACTATGGCTACACCTTC. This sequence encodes CASDPIGGRNYGYTF.

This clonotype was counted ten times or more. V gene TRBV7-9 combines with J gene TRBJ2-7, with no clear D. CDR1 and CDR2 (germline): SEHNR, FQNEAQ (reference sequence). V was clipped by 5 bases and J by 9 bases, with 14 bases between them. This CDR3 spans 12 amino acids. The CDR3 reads CASSPGSLGQYF. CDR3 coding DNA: TGTGCCAGCAGCCCCGGGTCTCTAGGGCAGTACTTC. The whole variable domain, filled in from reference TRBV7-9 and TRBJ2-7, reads DTGVSQNPRHKITKRGQNVTFRCDPISEHNRLYWYRQTLGQGPEFLTYFQNEAQLEKSRLLSDRFSAERPKGSFSTLEIQRTEQGDSAMYLCASSPGSLGQYFGPGTRLTVT.

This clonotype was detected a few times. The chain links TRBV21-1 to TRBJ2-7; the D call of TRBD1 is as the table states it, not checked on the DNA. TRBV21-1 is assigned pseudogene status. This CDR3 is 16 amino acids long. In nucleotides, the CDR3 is TGTGCCAGCAGCAGAGCGAGGTCCCACTTCTCCTACGAGCAGTACTTC. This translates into CASSRARSHFSYEQYF.

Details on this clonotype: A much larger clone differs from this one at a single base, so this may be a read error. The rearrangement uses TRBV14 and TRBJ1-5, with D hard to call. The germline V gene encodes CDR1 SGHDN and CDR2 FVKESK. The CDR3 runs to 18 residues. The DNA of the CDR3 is TGTGCCAGCTGCCAAGAAGAATGGAGGATCCGGGGCAATCAGCCCCAGCATTTT. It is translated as CASCQEEWRIRGNQPQHF.

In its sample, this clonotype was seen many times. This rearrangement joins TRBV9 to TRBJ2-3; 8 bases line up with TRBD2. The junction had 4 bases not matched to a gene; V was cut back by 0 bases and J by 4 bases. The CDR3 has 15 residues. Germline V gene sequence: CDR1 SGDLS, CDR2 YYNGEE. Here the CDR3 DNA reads TGTGCCAGCAGCGTAGCCCAGCGGGAGCCAGATACGCAGTATTTT. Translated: CASSVAQREPDTQYF. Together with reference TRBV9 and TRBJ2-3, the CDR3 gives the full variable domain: DSGVTQTPKHLITATGQRVTLRCSPRSGDLSVYWYQQSLDQGLQFLIQYYNGEERAKGNILERFSAQQFPDLHSELNLSSLELGDSALYFCASSVAQREPDTQYFGPGTRLTVL.

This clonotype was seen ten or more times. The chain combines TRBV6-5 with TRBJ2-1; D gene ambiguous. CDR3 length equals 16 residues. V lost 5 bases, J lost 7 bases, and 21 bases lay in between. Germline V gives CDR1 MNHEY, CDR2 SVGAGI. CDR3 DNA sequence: TGTGCCAGCAGTCCTCTAGGGCGGTTGTTAGTGAATGAGCAGTTCTTC. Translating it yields CASSPLGRLLVNEQFF.

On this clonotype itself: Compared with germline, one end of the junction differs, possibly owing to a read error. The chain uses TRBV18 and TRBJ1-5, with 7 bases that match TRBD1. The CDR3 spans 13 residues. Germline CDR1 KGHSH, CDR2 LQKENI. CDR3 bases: TGTGCCAGCTCAAGGACAGGTAATCGGCCCCAGCATTTT. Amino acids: CASSRTGNRPQHF.

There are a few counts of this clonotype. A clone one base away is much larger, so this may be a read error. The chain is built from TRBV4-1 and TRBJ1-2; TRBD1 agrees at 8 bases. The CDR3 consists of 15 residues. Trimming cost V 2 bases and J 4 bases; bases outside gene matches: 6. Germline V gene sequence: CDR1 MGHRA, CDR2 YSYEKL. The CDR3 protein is CASSQMTGESYGYTF. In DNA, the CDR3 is TGCGCCAGCAGCCAAATGACAGGGGAGAGCTATGGCTACACCTTC.

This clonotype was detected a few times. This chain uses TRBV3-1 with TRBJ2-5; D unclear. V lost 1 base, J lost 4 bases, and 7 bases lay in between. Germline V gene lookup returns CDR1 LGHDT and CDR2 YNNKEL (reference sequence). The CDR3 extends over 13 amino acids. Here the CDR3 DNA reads TGTGCCAGCAGCCAAGGTAGTGGAGAGACCCAGTACTTC. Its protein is CASSQGSGETQYF.

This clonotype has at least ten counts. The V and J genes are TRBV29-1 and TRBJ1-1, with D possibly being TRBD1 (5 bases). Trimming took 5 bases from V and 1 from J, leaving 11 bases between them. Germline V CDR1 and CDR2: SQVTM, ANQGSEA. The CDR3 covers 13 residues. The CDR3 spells CSVRRQTNTEAFF. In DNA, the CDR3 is TGCAGCGTTCGGAGACAGACGAACACTGAAGCTTTCTTT.

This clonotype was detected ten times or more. In DNA, the CDR3 is TGTGCCAGCCAAGACAGGGGCTATGGCTACACCTTC. Its protein product is CASQDRGYGYTF. J is TRBJ1-2 and V is TRBV6-2 or TRBV6-3; 8 bases fit TRBD1. CDR3 length: 12 residues. Germline loops: CDR1 MNHEY, CDR2 SVGEGT. J was trimmed by 4 bases and V by 8 bases; bases with no gene match: 3.

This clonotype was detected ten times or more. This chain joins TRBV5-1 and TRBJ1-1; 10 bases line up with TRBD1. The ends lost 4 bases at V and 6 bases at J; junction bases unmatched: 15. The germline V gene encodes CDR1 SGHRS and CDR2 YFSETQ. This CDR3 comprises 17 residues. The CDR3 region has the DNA TGCGCCAGCAGCCCGGAACTTGCCGGGACAGGGGATCCTGAAGCTTTCTTT. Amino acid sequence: CASSPELAGTGDPEAFF.

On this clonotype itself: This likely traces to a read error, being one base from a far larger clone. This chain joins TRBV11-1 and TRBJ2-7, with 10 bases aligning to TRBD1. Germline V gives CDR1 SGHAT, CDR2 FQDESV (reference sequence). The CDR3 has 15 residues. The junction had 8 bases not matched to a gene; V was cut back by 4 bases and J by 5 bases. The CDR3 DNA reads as TGTGCCAGCAGCTCCAGCCGGGACAGGGGCCACGAGCAGTACTTC. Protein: CASSSSRDRGHEQYF.

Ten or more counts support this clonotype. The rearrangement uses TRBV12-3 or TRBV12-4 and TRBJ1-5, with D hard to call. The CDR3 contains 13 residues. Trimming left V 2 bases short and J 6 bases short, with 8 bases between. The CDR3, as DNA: TGTGCCAGCAGTTTAAGCCGGGGTCAGCCCCAGCATTTT. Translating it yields CASSLSRGQPQHF.

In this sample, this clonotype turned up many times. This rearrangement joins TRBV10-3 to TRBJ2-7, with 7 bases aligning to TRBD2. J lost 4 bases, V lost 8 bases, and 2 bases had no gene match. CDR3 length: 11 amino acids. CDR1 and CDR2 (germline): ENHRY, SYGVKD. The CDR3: CAIGGGYEQYF. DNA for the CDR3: TGTGCCATCGGGGGGGGTTACGAGCAGTACTTC.

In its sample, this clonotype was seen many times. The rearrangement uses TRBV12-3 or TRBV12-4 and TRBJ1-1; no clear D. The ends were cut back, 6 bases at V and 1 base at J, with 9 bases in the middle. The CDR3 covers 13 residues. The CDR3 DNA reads TGTGCCAGCAGGTCCGGGTCGAACACTGAAGCTTTCTTT. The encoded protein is CASRSGSNTEAFF.

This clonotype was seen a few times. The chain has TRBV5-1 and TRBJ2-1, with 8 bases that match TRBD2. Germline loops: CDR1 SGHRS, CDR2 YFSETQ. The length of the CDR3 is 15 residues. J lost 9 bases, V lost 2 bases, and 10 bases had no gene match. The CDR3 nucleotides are TGCGCCAGCAGCTTTGGCGGGAGGAGCGTCAGTGAGCAGTTCTTC. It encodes CASSFGGRSVSEQFF.

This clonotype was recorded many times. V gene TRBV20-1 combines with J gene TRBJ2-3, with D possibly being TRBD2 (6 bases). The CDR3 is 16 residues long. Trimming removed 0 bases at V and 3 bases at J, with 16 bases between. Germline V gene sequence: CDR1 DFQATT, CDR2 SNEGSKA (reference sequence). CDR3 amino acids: CSARELEGGWTDTQYF. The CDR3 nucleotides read TGCAGTGCTAGAGAATTGGAGGGAGGTTGGACAGATACGCAGTATTTT.

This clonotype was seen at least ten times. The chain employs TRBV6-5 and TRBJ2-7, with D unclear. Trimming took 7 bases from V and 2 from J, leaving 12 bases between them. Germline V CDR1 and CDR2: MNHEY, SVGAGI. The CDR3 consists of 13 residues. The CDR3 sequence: CASTKGIAYEQYF. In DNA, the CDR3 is TGTGCCAGCACCAAGGGAATAGCCTACGAGCAGTACTTC.